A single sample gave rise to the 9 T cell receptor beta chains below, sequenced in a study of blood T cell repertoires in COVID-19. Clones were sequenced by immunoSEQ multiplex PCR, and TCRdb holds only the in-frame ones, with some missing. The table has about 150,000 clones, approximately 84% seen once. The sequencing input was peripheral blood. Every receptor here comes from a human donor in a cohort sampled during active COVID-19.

CDR3 sequence: CAISGQGGEGNTEAFF. In DNA, the CDR3 is TGTGCCATCAGTGGACAGGGGGGCGAGGGTAACACTGAAGCTTTCTTT. The rearrangement links TRBV10-3 to TRBJ1-1; 9 bases line up with TRBD1. V was pared by 4 bases and J by 2 bases, with 8 bases of the junction left unmatched. CDR1 ENHRY and CDR2 SYGVKD come from the germline V gene. This CDR3 region has 16 residues.

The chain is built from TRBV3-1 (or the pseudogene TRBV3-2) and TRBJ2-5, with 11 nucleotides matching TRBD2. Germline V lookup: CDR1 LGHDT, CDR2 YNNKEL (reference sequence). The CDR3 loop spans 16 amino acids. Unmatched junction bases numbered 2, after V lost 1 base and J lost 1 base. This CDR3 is CASSQALAGGQETQYF. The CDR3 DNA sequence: TGTGCCAGCAGCCAAGCTCTAGCGGGGGGCCAAGAGACCCAGTACTTC.

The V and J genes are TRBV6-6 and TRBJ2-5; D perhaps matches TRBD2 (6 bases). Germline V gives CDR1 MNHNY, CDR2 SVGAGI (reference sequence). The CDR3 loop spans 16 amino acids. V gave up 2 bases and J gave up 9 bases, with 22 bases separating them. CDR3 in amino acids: CASSYVGGEAGGAQYF. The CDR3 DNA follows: TGTGCCAGCAGTTACGTCGGGGGAGAGGCCGGAGGGGCCCAGTACTTC.

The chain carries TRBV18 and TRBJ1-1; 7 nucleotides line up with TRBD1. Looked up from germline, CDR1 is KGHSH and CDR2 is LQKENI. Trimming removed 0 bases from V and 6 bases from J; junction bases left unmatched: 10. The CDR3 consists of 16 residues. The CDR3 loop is CASSPPHGTVGAEAFF. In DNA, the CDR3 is TGTGCCAGCTCACCACCCCATGGGACAGTCGGCGCTGAAGCTTTCTTT.

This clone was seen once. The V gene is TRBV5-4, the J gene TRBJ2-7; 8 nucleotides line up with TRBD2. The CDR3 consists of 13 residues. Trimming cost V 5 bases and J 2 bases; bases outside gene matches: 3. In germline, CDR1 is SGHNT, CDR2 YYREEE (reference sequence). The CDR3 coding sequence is TGTGCCAGCAGTAAAGCGGGGGCCTACGAGCAGTACTTC. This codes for CASSKAGAYEQYF.

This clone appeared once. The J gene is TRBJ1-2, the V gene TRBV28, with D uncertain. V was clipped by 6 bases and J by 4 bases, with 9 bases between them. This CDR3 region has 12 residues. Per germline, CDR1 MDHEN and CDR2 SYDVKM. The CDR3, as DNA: TGTGCCAGCAGCCCCCCGGGCTATGGCTACACCTTC. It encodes CASSPPGYGYTF.

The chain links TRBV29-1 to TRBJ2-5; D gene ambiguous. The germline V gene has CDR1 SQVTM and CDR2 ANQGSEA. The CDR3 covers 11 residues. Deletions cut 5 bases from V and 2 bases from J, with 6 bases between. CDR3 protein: CSVRSQETQYF. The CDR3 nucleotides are TGCAGCGTTCGGTCACAAGAGACCCAGTACTTC.

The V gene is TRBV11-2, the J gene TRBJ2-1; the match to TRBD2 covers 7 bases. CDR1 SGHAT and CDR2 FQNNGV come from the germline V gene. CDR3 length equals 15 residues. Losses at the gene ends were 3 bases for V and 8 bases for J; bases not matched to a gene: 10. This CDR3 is CASSLSWEGLYEQFF. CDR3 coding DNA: TGTGCCAGCAGCTTGTCATGGGAGGGCCTCTATGAGCAGTTCTTC.

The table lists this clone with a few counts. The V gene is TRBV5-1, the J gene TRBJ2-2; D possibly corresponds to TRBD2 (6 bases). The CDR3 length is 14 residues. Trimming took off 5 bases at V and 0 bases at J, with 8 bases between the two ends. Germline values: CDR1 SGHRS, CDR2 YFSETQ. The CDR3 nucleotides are TGCGCCAGCAGGCGGGAAACGAACACCGGGGAGCTGTTTTTT. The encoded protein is CASRRETNTGELFF. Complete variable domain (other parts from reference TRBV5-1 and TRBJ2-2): KAGVTQTPRYLIKTRGQQVTLSCSPISGHRSVSWYQQTPGQGLQFLFEYFSETQRNKGNFPGRFSGRQFSNSRSEMNVSTLELGDSALYLCASRRETNTGELFFGEGSRLTVL.